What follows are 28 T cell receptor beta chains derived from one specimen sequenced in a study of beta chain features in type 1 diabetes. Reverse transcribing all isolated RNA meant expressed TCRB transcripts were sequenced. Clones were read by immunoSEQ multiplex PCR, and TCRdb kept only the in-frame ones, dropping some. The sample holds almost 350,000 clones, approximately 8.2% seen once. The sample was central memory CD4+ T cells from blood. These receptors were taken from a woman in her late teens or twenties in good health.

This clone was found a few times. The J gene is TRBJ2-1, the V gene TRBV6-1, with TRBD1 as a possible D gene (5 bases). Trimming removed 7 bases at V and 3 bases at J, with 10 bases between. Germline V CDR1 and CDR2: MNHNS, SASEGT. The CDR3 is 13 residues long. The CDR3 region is CASTQAYYNEQFF. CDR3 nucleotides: TGTGCCAGCACACAGGCCTACTACAATGAGCAGTTCTTC.

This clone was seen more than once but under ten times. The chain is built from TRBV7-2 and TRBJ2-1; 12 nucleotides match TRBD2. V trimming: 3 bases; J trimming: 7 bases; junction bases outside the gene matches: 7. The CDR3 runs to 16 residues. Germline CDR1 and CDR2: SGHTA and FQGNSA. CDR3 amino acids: CASSFRLAGAGNEQFF. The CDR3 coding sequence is TGTGCCAGCAGCTTCCGACTAGCGGGAGCGGGGAATGAGCAGTTCTTC.

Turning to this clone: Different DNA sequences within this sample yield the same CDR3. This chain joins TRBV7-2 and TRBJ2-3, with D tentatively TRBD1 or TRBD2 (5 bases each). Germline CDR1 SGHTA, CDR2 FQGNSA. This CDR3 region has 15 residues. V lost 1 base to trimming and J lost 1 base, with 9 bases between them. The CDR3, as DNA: TGTGCCAGCAGCTTAGGGGGACGCGGCACAGATACGCAGTATTTT. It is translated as CASSLGGRGTDTQYF.

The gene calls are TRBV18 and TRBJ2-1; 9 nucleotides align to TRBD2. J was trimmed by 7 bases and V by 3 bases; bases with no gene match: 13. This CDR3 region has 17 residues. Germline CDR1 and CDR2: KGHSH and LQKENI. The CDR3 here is CASSPNQNAGLANEQFF. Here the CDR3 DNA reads TGTGCCAGCTCACCTAATCAGAACGCGGGACTAGCAAATGAGCAGTTCTTC.

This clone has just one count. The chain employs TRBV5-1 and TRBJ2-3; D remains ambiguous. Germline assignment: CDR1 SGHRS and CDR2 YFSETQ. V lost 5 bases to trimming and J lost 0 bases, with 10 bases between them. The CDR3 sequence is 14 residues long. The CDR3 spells CASRPGVSTDTQYF. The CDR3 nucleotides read TGCGCCAGCAGGCCAGGTGTTAGCACAGATACGCAGTATTTT.

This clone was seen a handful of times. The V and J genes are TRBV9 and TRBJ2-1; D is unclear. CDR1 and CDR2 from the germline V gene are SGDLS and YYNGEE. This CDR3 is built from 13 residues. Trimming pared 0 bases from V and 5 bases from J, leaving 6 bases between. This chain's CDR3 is CASSVDPNNEQFF. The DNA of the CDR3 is TGTGCCAGCAGCGTAGACCCCAACAATGAGCAGTTCTTC.

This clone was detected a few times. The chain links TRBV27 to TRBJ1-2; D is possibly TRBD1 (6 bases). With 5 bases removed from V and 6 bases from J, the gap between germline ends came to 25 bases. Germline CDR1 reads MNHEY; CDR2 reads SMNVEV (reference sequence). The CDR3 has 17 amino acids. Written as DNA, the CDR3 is TGTGCCAGCAGTCTAGGTGGACCGGGACACCCAGAGGATGGCTACACCTTC. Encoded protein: CASSLGGPGHPEDGYTF.

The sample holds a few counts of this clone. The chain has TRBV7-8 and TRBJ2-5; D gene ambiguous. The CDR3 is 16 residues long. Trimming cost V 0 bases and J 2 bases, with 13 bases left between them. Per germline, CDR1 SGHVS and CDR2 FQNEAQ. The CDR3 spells CASSLAANLGQETQYF. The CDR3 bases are TGTGCCAGCAGCTTAGCGGCGAACCTAGGGCAAGAGACCCAGTACTTC. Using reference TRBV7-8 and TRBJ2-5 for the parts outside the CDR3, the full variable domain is GAGVSQSPRYKVAKRGQDVALRCDPISGHVSLFWYQQALGQGPEFLTYFQNEAQLDKSGLPSDRFFAERPEGSVSTLKIQRTQQEDSAVYLCASSLAANLGQETQYFGPGTRLLVL.

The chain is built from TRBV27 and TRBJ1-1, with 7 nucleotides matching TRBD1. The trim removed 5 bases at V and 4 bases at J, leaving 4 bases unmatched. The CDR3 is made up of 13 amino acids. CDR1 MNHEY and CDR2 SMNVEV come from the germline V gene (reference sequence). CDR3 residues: CASSKTGSTEAFF. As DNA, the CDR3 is TGTGCCAGCAGTAAGACAGGGTCCACTGAAGCTTTCTTT.

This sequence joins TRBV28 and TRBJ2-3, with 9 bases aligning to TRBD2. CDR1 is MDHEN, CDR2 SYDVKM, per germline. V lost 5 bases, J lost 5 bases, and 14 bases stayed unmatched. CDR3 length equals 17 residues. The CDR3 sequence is CASSPLNSGSGGDTQYF. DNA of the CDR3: TGTGCCAGCAGTCCTCTTAATAGCGGGAGTGGGGGAGATACGCAGTATTTT.

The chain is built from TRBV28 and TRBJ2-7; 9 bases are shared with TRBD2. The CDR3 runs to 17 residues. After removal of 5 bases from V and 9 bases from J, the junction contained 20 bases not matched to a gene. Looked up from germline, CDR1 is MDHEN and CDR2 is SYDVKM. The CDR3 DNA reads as TGTGCCAGCAGTCCCTCAGGGGCGGGGGTAGCGGGAGCAATGCAGTACTTC. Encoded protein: CASSPSGAGVAGAMQYF.

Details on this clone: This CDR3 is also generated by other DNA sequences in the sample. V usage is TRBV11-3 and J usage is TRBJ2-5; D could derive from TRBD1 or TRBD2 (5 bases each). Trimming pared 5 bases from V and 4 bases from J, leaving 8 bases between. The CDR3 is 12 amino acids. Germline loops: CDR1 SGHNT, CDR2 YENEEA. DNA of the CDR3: TGTGCCAGCAGCAGGGACGGAGAGACCCAGTACTTC. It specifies CASSRDGETQYF. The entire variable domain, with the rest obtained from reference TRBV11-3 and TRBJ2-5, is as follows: EAGVVQSPRYKIIEKKQPVAFWCNPISGHNTLYWYLQNLGQGPELLIRYENEEAVDDSQLPKDRFSAERLKGVDSTLKIQPAELGDSAVYLCASSRDGETQYFGPGTRLLVL.

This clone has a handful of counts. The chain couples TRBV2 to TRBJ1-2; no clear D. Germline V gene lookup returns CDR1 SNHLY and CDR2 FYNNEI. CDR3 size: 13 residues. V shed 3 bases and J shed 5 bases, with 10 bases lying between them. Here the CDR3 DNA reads TGTGCCAGCAGTGAGTGGCAGGAATATGGCTACACCTTC. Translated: CASSEWQEYGYTF.

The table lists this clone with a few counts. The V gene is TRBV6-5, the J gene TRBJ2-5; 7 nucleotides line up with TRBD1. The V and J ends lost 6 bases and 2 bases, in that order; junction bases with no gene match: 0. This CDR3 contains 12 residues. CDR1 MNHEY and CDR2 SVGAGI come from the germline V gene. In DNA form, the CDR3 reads TGTGCCAGCAGGGACAGGCAAGAGACCCAGTACTTC. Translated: CASRDRQETQYF.

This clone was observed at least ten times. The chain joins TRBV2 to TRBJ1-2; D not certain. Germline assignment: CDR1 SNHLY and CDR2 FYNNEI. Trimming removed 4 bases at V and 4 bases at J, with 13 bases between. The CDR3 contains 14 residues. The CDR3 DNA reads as TGTGCCAGCAGTGGTAAACTAAAGGGCTATGGCTACACCTTC. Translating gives CASSGKLKGYGYTF.

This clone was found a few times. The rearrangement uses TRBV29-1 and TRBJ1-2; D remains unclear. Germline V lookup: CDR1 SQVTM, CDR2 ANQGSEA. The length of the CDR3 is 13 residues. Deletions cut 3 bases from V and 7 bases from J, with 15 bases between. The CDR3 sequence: CSVDLRQSSGYTF. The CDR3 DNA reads TGCAGCGTTGATCTCCGTCAGTCGAGTGGCTACACCTTC.

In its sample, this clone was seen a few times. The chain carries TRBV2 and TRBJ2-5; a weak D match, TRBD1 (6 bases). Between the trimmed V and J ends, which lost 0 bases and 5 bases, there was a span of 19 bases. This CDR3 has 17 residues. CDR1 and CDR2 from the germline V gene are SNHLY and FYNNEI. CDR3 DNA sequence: TGTGCCAGCAGTGAAGCGCTAGTGGGGCAGGGGCGGGAGACCCAGTACTTC. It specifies CASSEALVGQGRETQYF.

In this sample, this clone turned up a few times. In nucleotides, the CDR3 is TGTGCCAGTTCCAGGGGGCGGGTCACTGAAGCTTTCTTT. Protein: CASSRGRVTEAFF. The chain recombines TRBV6-5 with TRBJ1-1; 8 nucleotides line up with TRBD1. The CDR3 extends over 13 amino acids. The V gene end was trimmed by 9 bases and the J gene end by 4 bases; junction bases not matched to a gene: 7. Looked up from germline, CDR1 is MNHEY and CDR2 is SVGAGI.

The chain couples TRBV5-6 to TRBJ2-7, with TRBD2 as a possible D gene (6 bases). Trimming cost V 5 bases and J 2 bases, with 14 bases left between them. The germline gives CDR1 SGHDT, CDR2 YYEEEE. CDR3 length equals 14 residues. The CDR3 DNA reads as TGTGCCAGCAGGGCCGGACGGGAGACCTACGAGCAGTACTTC. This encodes CASRAGRETYEQYF.

CDR3 DNA sequence: TGCGCCAGCAGTGAGGGGGGAGGACTTTCAGATACGCAGTATTTT. It translates to CASSEGGGLSDTQYF. V and J are TRBV10-2 and TRBJ2-3, with a possible D match to TRBD2 (6 bases). In germline, CDR1 is WSHSY, CDR2 SAAADI. V shed 2 bases and J shed 4 bases, with 13 bases lying between them. The CDR3 spans 15 residues.

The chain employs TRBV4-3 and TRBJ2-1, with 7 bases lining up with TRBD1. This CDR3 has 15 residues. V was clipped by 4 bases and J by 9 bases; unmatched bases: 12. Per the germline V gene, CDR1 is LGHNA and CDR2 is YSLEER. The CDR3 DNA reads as TGCGCCAGCAGCCGCATCAACACAGGGGTGGGTGAGCAGTTCTTC. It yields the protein CASSRINTGVGEQFF.

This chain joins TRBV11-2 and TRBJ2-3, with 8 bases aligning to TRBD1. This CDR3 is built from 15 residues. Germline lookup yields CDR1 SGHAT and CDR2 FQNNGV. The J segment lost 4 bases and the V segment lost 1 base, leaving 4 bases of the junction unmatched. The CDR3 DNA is TGTGCCAGCAGCTTAGCGCAGGGGGCCTCAGATACGCAGTATTTT. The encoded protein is CASSLAQGASDTQYF.

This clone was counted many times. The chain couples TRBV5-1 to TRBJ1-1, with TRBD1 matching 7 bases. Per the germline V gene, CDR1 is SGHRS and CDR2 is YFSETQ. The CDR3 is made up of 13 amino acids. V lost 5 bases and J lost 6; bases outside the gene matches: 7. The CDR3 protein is CASRGQEKSEAFF. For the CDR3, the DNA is TGCGCCAGCAGAGGACAGGAGAAGTCTGAAGCTTTCTTT. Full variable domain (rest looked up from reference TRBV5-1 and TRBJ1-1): KAGVTQTPRYLIKTRGQQVTLSCSPISGHRSVSWYQQTPGQGLQFLFEYFSETQRNKGNFPGRFSGRQFSNSRSEMNVSTLELGDSALYLCASRGQEKSEAFFGQGTRLTVV.

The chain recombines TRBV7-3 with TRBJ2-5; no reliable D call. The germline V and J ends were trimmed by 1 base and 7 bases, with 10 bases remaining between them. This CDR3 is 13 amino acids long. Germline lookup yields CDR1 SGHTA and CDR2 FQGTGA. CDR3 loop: CASSLNPRGTQYF. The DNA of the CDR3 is TGTGCCAGCAGCTTAAACCCCCGTGGGACCCAGTACTTC.

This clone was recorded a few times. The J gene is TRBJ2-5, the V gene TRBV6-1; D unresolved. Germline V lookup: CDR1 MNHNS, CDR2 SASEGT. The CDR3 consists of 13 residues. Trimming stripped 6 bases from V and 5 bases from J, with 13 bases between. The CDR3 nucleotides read TGTGCCAGCAGGGTCAGTGGTCGGGAGACCCAGTACTTC. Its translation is CASRVSGRETQYF.

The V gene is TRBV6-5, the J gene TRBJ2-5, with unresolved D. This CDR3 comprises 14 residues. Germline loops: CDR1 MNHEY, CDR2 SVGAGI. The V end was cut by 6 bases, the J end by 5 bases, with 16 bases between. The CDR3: CASRRAQERETQYF. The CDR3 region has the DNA TGTGCCAGCAGACGGGCCCAAGAGAGGGAGACCCAGTACTTC.

CDR3 protein: CASSLAGPKELFF. The CDR3 DNA reads as TGTGCCAGCAGCTTAGCGGGACCCAAGGAGCTGTTTTTT. The chain joins TRBV7-8 to TRBJ2-2; perhaps D is TRBD1 or TRBD2 (5 bases each). CDR1 SGHVS and CDR2 FQNEAQ come from the germline V gene. The V and J ends lost 0 bases and 10 bases respectively, with 9 bases between them. The CDR3 runs 13 residues.

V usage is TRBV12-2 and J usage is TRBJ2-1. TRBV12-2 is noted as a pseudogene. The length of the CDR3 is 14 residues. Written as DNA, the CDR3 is TGTGCAAGTCGCTTAGAGTCCGGTGGGCGGGAGCAGTTCTTC. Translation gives CASRLESGGREQFF.